The rows below give T cell receptor beta chains drawn from one sample of a study of cytomegalovirus exposure and HLA in healthy donors. The assay was immunoSEQ multiplex PCR, and TCRdb's table has in-frame clones only and misses some. Among about 130,000 clones, just under 80% were seen once, and the ten largest hold roughly 1.1%. Material: PBMCs. These TCRs come from a male donor in good health and CMV-seronegative. Both conserved end residues are part of each CDR3. The D gene is left open where the match is weak. The size of a clone is reported for some rows only, either as once, few or many, or as a class for expanded clones.

v_call	d_call	cdr3_length	clone_size	j_call	cdr3_aa	cdr3_nt
TRBV15	.	14	.	TRBJ2-1	CATSRGKGVNEQFF	TGTGCCACCAGCAGAGGAAAAGGGGTCAATGAGCAGTTCTTC
TRBV29-1	.	13	.	TRBJ2-3	CSVDEGKTDTQYF	TGCAGCGTTGATGAGGGTAAGACAGATACGCAGTATTTT
TRBV19	.	17	.	TRBJ1-4	CASSIGKGSATNEKLFF	TGTGCCAGTAGTATAGGCAAGGGGTCGGCAACTAATGAAAAACTGTTTTTT
TRBV6-1	TRBD1	14	few	TRBJ1-1	CASRGQGMNTEAFF	TGTGCCAGCAGGGGACAGGGGATGAACACTGAAGCTTTCTTT
TRBV4-3	.	14	.	TRBJ1-6	CASSRGEGGSPLHF	TGCGCCAGCAGCCGGGGGGAGGGAGGCTCACCCCTCCACTTT
TRBV27	TRBD1	13	once	TRBJ1-6	CASSSTGGRPLHF	TGTGCCAGCAGTTCGACAGGGGGGAGACCCCTCCACTTT
TRBV6-1	TRBD1	14	.	TRBJ1-2	CASRWTGGNYGYTF	TGTGCCAGCAGATGGACAGGGGGGAACTATGGCTACACCTTC
TRBV4-1	.	16	.	TRBJ2-3	CASSQEEGSGTDTQYF	TGCGCCAGCAGCCAAGAAGAGGGCTCGGGCACAGATACGCAGTATTTT
TRBV7-9	.	12	.	TRBJ1-6	CATGRGDSPLHF	TGTGCCACCGGGCGGGGTGACTCACCCCTCCACTTT
TRBV2	TRBD1	14	.	TRBJ2-1	CASRGTGGDNEQFF	TGTGCCAGCAGGGGGACAGGGGGAGACAATGAGCAGTTCTTC
TRBV2	TRBD1	15	.	TRBJ2-7	CASIKDRGSSYEQYF	TGTGCCAGCATTAAAGACAGGGGGTCGTCCTACGAGCAGTACTTC
TRBV5-6	.	15	once	TRBJ2-3	CASSLGQASTDTQYF	TGTGCCAGCAGCTTGGGCCAGGCTAGCACAGATACGCAGTATTTT
TRBV7-2	TRBD1	14	.	TRBJ2-3	CASRLTGSTDTQYF	TGTGCCAGCAGATTGACAGGGAGCACAGATACGCAGTATTTT
TRBV4-1	.	13	.	TRBJ2-2	CASSPQGAGELFF	TGCGCCAGCAGTCCTCAGGGTGCCGGGGAGCTGTTTTTT
TRBV9	TRBD2	18	.	TRBJ2-2	CASSPRLAGGQSTGELFF	TGTGCCAGCAGCCCTCGACTAGCGGGGGGGCAGAGCACCGGGGAGCTGTTTTTT
TRBV4-2	.	15	.	TRBJ2-2	CASSRSTGNTGELFF	TGTGCCAGCAGCCGATCTACAGGGAACACCGGGGAGCTGTTTTTT
TRBV6-5	.	15	few	TRBJ2-7	CASSSYYQGTYEQYF	TGTGCCAGCAGTTCCTACTACCAGGGTACCTACGAGCAGTACTTC
TRBV5-6	TRBD1	14	few	TRBJ2-5	CASSATGAGETQYF	TGTGCCAGCAGCGCCACAGGGGCGGGCGAGACCCAGTACTTC
TRBV19	TRBD2	15	.	TRBJ2-1	CASSILASGGGEQFF	TGTGCCAGTAGTATACTAGCTAGCGGGGGAGGCGAGCAGTTCTTC
TRBV4-2	.	14	.	TRBJ2-5	CASSQDTGQETQYF	TGTGCCAGCAGCCAAGATACGGGACAAGAGACCCAGTACTTC
TRBV10-3	TRBD2	16	.	TRBJ2-3	CAISEPTSGGSDTQYF	TGTGCCATCAGTGAGCCGACTAGCGGGGGCTCCGATACGCAGTATTTT
TRBV30	.	15	.	TRBJ1-4	CAWSAYTGIHEKLFF	TGTGCCTGGAGTGCCTACACCGGGATTCATGAAAAACTGTTTTTT
TRBV6-5	.	13	.	TRBJ2-7	CASSPLEGLEQYF	TGTGCCAGCAGTCCCCTCGAGGGTCTCGAGCAGTACTTC
TRBV29-1	.	14	once	TRBJ1-4	CSAVPRATNEKLFF	TGCAGCGCTGTGCCCAGGGCAACTAATGAAAAACTGTTTTTT
TRBV7-9	TRBD2	13	few	TRBJ2-3	CAVRSGDSDTQYF	TGTGCCGTGCGTAGCGGGGATTCAGATACGCAGTATTTT
TRBV28	TRBD1	17	.	TRBJ2-1	CASSSMREGATVNEQFF	TGTGCCAGCAGTTCCATGCGTGAGGGGGCAACGGTCAATGAGCAGTTCTTC
TRBV4-1	.	13	.	TRBJ1-6	CASSQRTYSPLHF	TGCGCCAGCAGCCAAAGGACTTATTCACCCCTCCACTTT
TRBV7-9	.	14	.	TRBJ2-7	CASSYTEGRDEQYF	TGTGCCAGCAGCTACACGGAGGGGCGGGACGAGCAGTACTTC
TRBV30	TRBD1	14	.	TRBJ2-2	CAWTGTASTGELFF	TGTGCCTGGACCGGGACAGCTAGCACCGGGGAGCTGTTTTTT
TRBV9	.	14	.	TRBJ1-4	CASSVGGGGEKLFF	TGTGCCAGCAGCGTCGGGGGAGGGGGTGAAAAACTGTTTTTT
TRBV4-3	.	17	few	TRBJ2-5	CASSQNPPRGGGETQYF	TGCGCCAGCAGCCAGAATCCACCGAGGGGGGGCGGTGAGACCCAGTACTTC
TRBV15	TRBD1	14	.	TRBJ2-7	CATSRPGQGDEQYF	TGTGCCACCAGCAGACCCGGACAGGGGGACGAGCAGTACTTC
TRBV6-5	TRBD1	15	.	TRBJ2-7	CASSHPGQGSYEQYF	TGTGCCAGCAGCCATCCGGGACAGGGGAGCTACGAGCAGTACTTC